These 12 T cell receptor beta chains share one sample of origin, sequenced in a study of neurological immune-mediated disorders. Using its own MiXCR run on the 5' RACE reads, TCRdb lists one record per CDR3 protein. The sample records 45,000 to 50,000 distinct CDR3 sequences, about 25% being singletons. Material for sequencing was PBMCs. These receptors all stem from a woman in her 70s in good health.

This clonotype was detected ten times or more. The chain joins TRBV5-1 to TRBJ1-1; 8 bases are a match to TRBD1. V shed 3 bases and J 3 bases; nucleotides not matched to a gene: 4. CDR1 is SGHRS and CDR2 is YFSETQ in the germline V gene. The CDR3 extends over 14 amino acids. CDR3 in DNA: TGCGCCAGCAGCTCGGCGACAGGGGACACTGAAGCTTTCTTT. Residues: CASSSATGDTEAFF.

This clonotype was counted many times. The rearrangement joins TRBV29-1 to TRBJ2-7; 7 nucleotides agree with TRBD1. The CDR3 has 12 residues. The germline CDR1 and CDR2 sequences are SQVTM and ANQGSEA. V gave up 6 bases and J gave up 0 bases; unmatched junction bases: 2. The CDR3 DNA sequence: TGCAGCGTACGACAGGGCTCCTACGAGCAGTACTTC. This encodes CSVRQGSYEQYF.

The chain is built from TRBV11-3 and TRBJ1-1; D call uncertain. V lost 7 bases and J lost 2, with 11 bases in between. CDR3 length: 13 amino acids. Germline V gives CDR1 SGHNT, CDR2 YENEEA. The DNA for the CDR3 is TGTGCCAGCAAGCGAGCGGGAAACACTGAAGCTTTCTTT. This codes for CASKRAGNTEAFF. The full variable domain, its missing parts supplied by reference TRBV11-3 and TRBJ1-1, is EAGVVQSPRYKIIEKKQPVAFWCNPISGHNTLYWYLQNLGQGPELLIRYENEEAVDDSQLPKDRFSAERLKGVDSTLKIQPAELGDSAVYLCASKRAGNTEAFFGQGTRLTVV.

This clonotype came up many times. The chain recombines TRBV12-3 or TRBV12-4 with TRBJ2-4, with 10 bases matching TRBD2. V shed 8 bases and J 4 bases; nucleotides not matched to a gene: 5. This CDR3 is built from 14 residues. CDR3 in amino acids: CASWDSGRKNIQYF. The CDR3 DNA reads TGTGCCAGCTGGGATAGCGGGAGGAAAAACATTCAGTACTTC.

This clonotype came up a few times. The gene calls are TRBV27 and TRBJ2-2, with 10 bases identical to TRBD1. The CDR3 runs 14 residues. Germline CDR1 and CDR2: MNHEY and SMNVEV (reference sequence). Trimming cost V 8 bases and J 1 base; bases outside gene matches: 1. The CDR3 DNA reads as TGTGCCAGCGGACAGGGGGGGAACACCGGGGAGCTGTTTTTT. Translated: CASGQGGNTGELFF.

This chain links TRBV30 with TRBJ2-7; perhaps TRBD1 as D (7 bases). Germline loops: CDR1 GTSNPN, CDR2 SVGIG (reference sequence). This CDR3 region has 14 residues. V shed 0 bases and J shed 6 bases, with 15 bases lying between them. CDR3 bases: TGTGCCTGGAGTGTACGCAGGGGGGCAGGCGAGCAGTACTTC. Translation: CAWSVRRGAGEQYF.

With respect to this clonotype: A much larger clonotype is one base distant, so this may be a read error. Lacking the conserved final phenylalanine or tryptophan, this CDR3 likely reflects a read error. This rearrangement joins TRBV7-8 to TRBJ2-5, with 13 bases matching TRBD2. The V segment lost 5 bases and the J segment 2 bases; nucleotides outside the gene matches: 5. This CDR3 is built from 16 residues. Germline V gene lookup returns CDR1 SGHVS and CDR2 FQNEAQ. The CDR3 region has the DNA TGTGCCAGCAGCGCCTGGACTAGCGGGAGTCAAGAGACCCAGTACTTA. Amino acids: CASSAWTSGSQETQYL.

This clonotype was detected many times. The chain combines TRBV7-9 with TRBJ2-3; 8 positions match TRBD1. Unmatched junction bases numbered 12, after V lost 5 bases and J lost 8 bases. Germline CDR1 SEHNR, CDR2 FQNEAQ (reference sequence). The CDR3 covers 15 residues. The CDR3 sequence: CASSTDRGPAGTQYF. CDR3 sequence (DNA): TGTGCCAGCAGCACAGACAGGGGTCCGGCCGGTACGCAGTATTTT.

This clonotype was observed at least ten times. Lacking the conserved final phenylalanine or tryptophan, this CDR3 likely reflects a read error. Because the CDR3's place on the DNA is in doubt, the DNA is left out and the CDR3 is given as listed by TCRdb. V is TRBV5-6 and J is TRBJ2-1; the tabulated D call, TRBD2, remains unverified against the DNA. Counting both end residues, the CDR3 totals 13 amino acids. The V gene's germline CDR1 is SGHDT and CDR2 YYEEEE. Here the CDR3 reads CASSGYSLGALDL.

The CDR3 here is CATRGNRATDTQYF. In DNA, the CDR3 is TGTGCCACCAGGGGAAATAGGGCCACAGATACGCAGTATTTT. V gene TRBV24-1 combines with J gene TRBJ2-3, with D hard to call. Germline CDR1 reads KGHDR; CDR2 reads SFDVKD. V gave up 7 bases and J gave up 2 bases, with 12 bases separating them. The CDR3 sequence is 14 residues long.

Ten or more counts support this clonotype. V usage is TRBV10-3 and J usage is TRBJ2-7, with D possibly being TRBD1 (6 bases). The CDR3 loop spans 15 amino acids. Trimming removed 3 bases at V and 3 bases at J, with 15 bases between. Germline V gene lookup returns CDR1 ENHRY and CDR2 SYGVKD. In nucleotides, the CDR3 is TGTGCCATCAGTGACCCGAACAGGGCTAGCTACGAGCAGTACTTC. Amino acid sequence: CAISDPNRASYEQYF.

This clonotype showed up many times. J is TRBJ2-3 and V is TRBV4-2; 9 bases are a match to TRBD2. Per germline, CDR1 LGHNA and CDR2 YNFKEQ. CDR3 length: 16 amino acids. Trimming at V came to 1 base and at J to 2 bases, leaving 4 bases not matched to a gene. CDR3 coding DNA: TGTGCCAGCAGCCAAGGGCTAGCGGGATTCACAGATACGCAGTATTTT. This sequence encodes CASSQGLAGFTDTQYF.